Detailed here is one TCR beta chain. In TCRdb, the 5' RACE reads were re-called with MiXCR into one record per CDR3 protein. This sample has approximately 600,000 distinct CDR3 sequences, with 7.1% found just once. The data were taken from a study of identical twins. Germline V gene sequence: CDR1 SQVTM, CDR2 ANQGSEA. The CDR3 is made up of 17 amino acids. The germline V and J ends were trimmed by 6 bases and 1 base, with 25 bases remaining between them. These records were also assigned to another study, of yellow fever vaccine responses in identical twins.

This sequence joins TRBV29-1 and TRBJ2-7; D possibly corresponds to TRBD2 (6 bases). Sequencing was carried out using PBMCs. This receptor was identified in a woman younger than 35 in good health. CDR3 amino acids: CSVGGTDRLTRSYEQYF. The CDR3 DNA reads TGCAGCGTGGGCGGGACGGATAGACTGACAAGATCCTACGAGCAGTACTTC.